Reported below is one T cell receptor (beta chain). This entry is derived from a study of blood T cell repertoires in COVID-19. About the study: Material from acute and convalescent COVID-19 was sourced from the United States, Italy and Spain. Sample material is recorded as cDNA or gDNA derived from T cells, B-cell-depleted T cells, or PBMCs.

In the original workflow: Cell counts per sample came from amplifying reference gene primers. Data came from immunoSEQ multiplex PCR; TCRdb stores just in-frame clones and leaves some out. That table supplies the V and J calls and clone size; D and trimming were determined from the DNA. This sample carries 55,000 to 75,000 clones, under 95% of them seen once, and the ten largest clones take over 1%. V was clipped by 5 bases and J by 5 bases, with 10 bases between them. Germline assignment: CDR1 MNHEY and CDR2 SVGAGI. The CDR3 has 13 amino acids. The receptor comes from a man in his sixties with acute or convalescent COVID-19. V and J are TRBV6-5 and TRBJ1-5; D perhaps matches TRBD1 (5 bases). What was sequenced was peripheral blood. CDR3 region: CASSPWGDQPQHF. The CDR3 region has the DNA TGTGCCAGCAGTCCCTGGGGGGATCAGCCCCAGCATTTT.